Following are 27 T cell receptor beta chains from one sample sequenced in a study of blood T cell repertoires in COVID-19 (dated by TCRdb to 2018 to 2021). The library was made by the immunoSEQ multiplex PCR assay. Not all clones reach the TCRdb copy of this immuneACCESS table, which keeps in-frame sequences only. Checked studies attribute under half of the gap to unresolved V genes and leave the rest unexplained. In this sample the table shows 85,000 to 95,000 clones, around 90% of which occur a single time. Clones ranked in the top ten supply approximately 5% of the sample. Sample: peripheral blood. These TCRs come from a woman of 80 years or more with acute or convalescent COVID-19.

This clone was seen a single time. This chain joins TRBV6-6 and TRBJ1-2; D possibly corresponds to TRBD1 (6 bases). With 10 bases removed from V and 7 bases from J, the gap between germline ends came to 22 bases. Germline V gene sequence: CDR1 MNHNY, CDR2 SVGAGI (reference sequence). The CDR3 spans 14 residues. CDR3 sequence: CAIEGPPPQGGYTF. CDR3 in DNA: TGTGCCATCGAGGGGCCTCCCCCACAGGGTGGCTACACCTTC.

The J gene is TRBJ1-4, the V gene TRBV6-2 or TRBV6-3; D perhaps matches TRBD1 (5 bases). With 6 bases removed from V and 8 bases from J, the gap between germline ends came to 22 bases. This CDR3 comprises 16 residues. Germline V gene sequence: CDR1 MNHEY, CDR2 SVGEGT. In nucleotides, the CDR3 is TGTGCCAGCAGCCCTACTGGACGGATCTGGGGCGAAAAACTGTTTTTT. It specifies CASSPTGRIWGEKLFF.

CDR3 bases: TGTGCCAGCAGTAGGACAGGGGGATCCGGGGAGCTGTTTTTT. This translates into CASSRTGGSGELFF. The chain employs TRBV6-2 or TRBV6-3 and TRBJ2-2; 10 bases match TRBD1. Per the germline V gene, CDR1 is MNHEY and CDR2 is SVGEGT. With 5 bases clipped from V and 6 bases from J, the junction kept 3 bases outside the gene matches. The CDR3 runs 14 residues.

The chain joins TRBV2 to TRBJ2-1, with 7 bases identical to TRBD2. Germline loops: CDR1 SNHLY, CDR2 FYNNEI. This CDR3 spans 16 amino acids. V lost 5 bases to trimming and J lost 7 bases; unmatched junction nucleotides: 14. CDR3 sequence reads: CASSPRLALLVNEQFF. CDR3 nucleotides: TGTGCCAGCAGTCCTAGACTAGCCCTTTTGGTAAATGAGCAGTTCTTC.

The gene calls are TRBV25-1 and TRBJ1-1, with D possibly being TRBD1 (5 bases). V lost 6 bases, J lost 0 bases, and 14 bases lay in between. This CDR3 comprises 15 residues. The germline V gene has CDR1 MGHDK and CDR2 SYGVNS. The DNA for the CDR3 is TGTGCCAGCAGGCCCAGCGGGACGGTGAACACTGAAGCTTTCTTT. Its translation: CASRPSGTVNTEAFF.

This chain connects TRBV4-3 to TRBJ1-1; D ambiguous. Looked up from germline, CDR1 is LGHNA and CDR2 is YSLEER. The V end lost 0 bases, the J end lost 2 bases, and 10 bases lay between the germline ends. The CDR3 runs to 15 residues. CDR3 in DNA: TGCGCCAGCAGCCAAGATGGTGCGAAAAACACTGAAGCTTTCTTT. Its protein product is CASSQDGAKNTEAFF.

V gene TRBV29-1 combines with J gene TRBJ2-7; 9 bases are a match to TRBD2. In germline, CDR1 is SQVTM, CDR2 ANQGSEA. The CDR3 runs 13 residues. V shed 8 bases and J 6 bases; nucleotides not matched to a gene: 11. CDR3 region: CSTGLANGGEQYF. The CDR3 DNA follows: TGCAGCACCGGACTAGCGAACGGGGGCGAGCAGTACTTC.

The genes are TRBV15 and TRBJ2-1; a weak D match, TRBD2 (5 bases). V lost 1 base, J lost 8 bases, and 15 bases lay in between. CDR3 length: 15 amino acids. Germline V gene lookup returns CDR1 LNHNV and CDR2 YYDKDF (reference sequence). CDR3 nucleotides: TGTGCCACCAGCAGAGGGTTCCTAGCCTCGTATGAGCAGTTCTTC. Protein product: CATSRGFLASYEQFF.

The chain carries TRBV3-1 (or the pseudogene TRBV3-2) and TRBJ2-1, with D uncertain. The CDR3 has 15 residues. Trimming stripped 0 bases from V and 5 bases from J, with 11 bases between. Germline V lookup: CDR1 LGHDT, CDR2 YNNKEL (reference sequence). The CDR3 region has the DNA TGTGCCAGCAGCCAAGAAGAAGAGTCGGACAATGAGCAGTTCTTC. Amino acid sequence: CASSQEEESDNEQFF.

The chain links TRBV7-8 to TRBJ1-4; no definite D call. Trimming pared 1 base from V and 3 bases from J, leaving 3 bases between. Germline V gives CDR1 SGHVS, CDR2 FQNEAQ. This CDR3 contains 13 residues. CDR3 region: CASSLGPNEKLFF. The CDR3, as DNA: TGTGCCAGCAGCTTAGGGCCTAATGAAAAACTGTTTTTT.

The rearrangement links TRBV29-1 to TRBJ1-1; 8 positions agree with TRBD1. CDR1 and CDR2 (germline): SQVTM, ANQGSEA. The V segment lost 0 bases and the J segment 7 bases; nucleotides outside the gene matches: 7. This CDR3 comprises 14 residues. The CDR3 sequence is CSVEDGQGWNEAFF. Here the CDR3 DNA reads TGCAGCGTTGAAGATGGACAGGGTTGGAATGAAGCTTTCTTT. Combining the CDR3 with reference TRBV29-1 and TRBJ1-1 gives the whole variable domain SAVISQKPSRDICQRGTSLTIQCQVDSQVTMMFWYRQQPGQSLTLIATANQGSEATYESGFVIDKFPISRPNLTFSTLTVSNMSPEDSSIYLCSVEDGQGWNEAFFGQGTRLTVV.

Here the CDR3 reads CASSSGLSGAFF. The CDR3 DNA reads as TGTGCCAGCAGCTCCGGCCTCTCAGGCGCTTTCTTT. The genes are TRBV7-6 and TRBJ1-1, with D uncertain. V was shortened by 4 bases and J by 11 bases, with 14 bases between the two germline ends. CDR1 and CDR2 from the germline V gene are SGHVS and FNYEAQ. This CDR3 has 12 residues.

This clone has more than one count but fewer than ten. The chain has TRBV9 and TRBJ2-1, with a tentative D call TRBD2 (6 bases). CDR3 length: 15 amino acids. Between the trimmed V and J ends, which lost 4 bases and 0 bases, there was a span of 11 bases. In germline, CDR1 is SGDLS, CDR2 YYNGEE. The CDR3 sequence is CASSLGTASYNEQFF. The CDR3 DNA sequence: TGTGCCAGCAGCCTGGGGACTGCCTCCTACAATGAGCAGTTCTTC.

This clone was counted once. This chain uses TRBV2 with TRBJ2-3, with TRBD2 matching 7 bases. CDR1 SNHLY and CDR2 FYNNEI come from the germline V gene. With V trimmed by 1 base and J by 4 bases, 5 bases remained unmatched. This CDR3 comprises 15 residues. This CDR3 reads CASSEGRENSDTQYF. DNA of the CDR3: TGTGCCAGCAGTGAAGGGCGGGAGAACTCAGATACGCAGTATTTT.

This clone was counted a single time. J is TRBJ1-6 and V is TRBV25-1, with a possible D match to TRBD1 (5 bases). Per the germline V gene, CDR1 is MGHDK and CDR2 is SYGVNS. This CDR3 comprises 15 residues. V gave up 3 bases and J gave up 7 bases, with 13 bases separating them. This CDR3 reads CASSEAGFVNSPLHF. CDR3 nucleotide sequence: TGTGCCAGCAGTGAGGCAGGGTTTGTCAATTCACCCCTCCACTTT.

This clone appeared a single time. The rearrangement uses TRBV19 and TRBJ1-3; D call uncertain. Looked up from germline, CDR1 is LNHDA and CDR2 is SQIVND (reference sequence). This CDR3 is built from 16 residues. Trimming took off 6 bases at V and 0 bases at J, with 15 bases between the two ends. This CDR3 reads CASSGRRSDSGNTIYF. The CDR3 region has the DNA TGTGCCAGTAGCGGTAGGCGCAGCGACTCTGGAAACACCATATATTTT.

The genes are TRBV15 and TRBJ1-1; 10 bases agree with TRBD1. Germline-derived CDR1 and CDR2 are LNHNV and YYDKDF (reference sequence). Unmatched junction bases numbered 10, after V lost 1 base and J lost 11 bases. The CDR3 consists of 15 residues. CDR3 bases: TGTGCCACCAGCAGAGTCCCCCCCTCGGGACAGGGGGCTTTCTTT. The encoded protein is CATSRVPPSGQGAFF. Together with reference TRBV15 and TRBJ1-1, the CDR3 gives the full variable domain: DAMVIQNPRYQVTQFGKPVTLSCSQTLNHNVMYWYQQKSSQAPKLLFHYYDKDFNNEADTPDNFQSRRPNTSFCFLDIRSPGLGDTAMYLCATSRVPPSGQGAFFGQGTRLTVV.

The gene calls are TRBV5-1 and TRBJ1-1; D is possibly TRBD1 (5 bases). The CDR3 has 14 residues. The V gene's germline CDR1 is SGHRS and CDR2 YFSETQ. The V end lost 4 bases, the J end lost 0 bases, and 10 bases lay between the germline ends. CDR3 bases: TGCGCCAGCAGCCAGACAGCGCTGAACACTGAAGCTTTCTTT. This translates into CASSQTALNTEAFF.

This clone was seen only once. V gene TRBV3-1 (or the pseudogene TRBV3-2) combines with J gene TRBJ1-6, with 9 bases fitting TRBD1. V gave up 4 bases and J gave up 0 bases; unmatched junction bases: 7. The germline V gene encodes CDR1 LGHDT and CDR2 YNNKEL (reference sequence). The CDR3 loop spans 18 amino acids. The CDR3 region has the DNA TGTGCCAGCAGCCGCGGACAGGGGCCGAGCTCCTATAATTCACCCCTCCACTTT. Its protein product is CASSRGQGPSSYNSPLHF.

The chain is built from TRBV9 and TRBJ1-1; no clear D. The CDR3 sequence is 14 residues long. In germline, CDR1 is SGDLS, CDR2 YYNGEE. Trimming took off 3 bases at V and 6 bases at J, with 15 bases between the two ends. The CDR3 sequence is CASSAGSAASEAFF. The CDR3 coding sequence is TGTGCCAGCAGCGCAGGTTCCGCCGCTTCTGAAGCTTTCTTT.

The chain combines TRBV2 with TRBJ1-5; weak D call: TRBD1 (6 bases). CDR3 length: 15 amino acids. V lost 7 bases to trimming and J lost 4 bases, with 17 bases between them. CDR1 and CDR2 from the germline V gene are SNHLY and FYNNEI. CDR3 sequence (DNA): TGTGCCAGCATCTTGGATCAGGGGAAAAATCAGCCCCAGCATTTT. As protein: CASILDQGKNQPQHF.

V usage is TRBV3-1 (or the pseudogene TRBV3-2) and J usage is TRBJ1-1; D remains ambiguous. From germline, CDR1 is LGHDT and CDR2 YNNKEL (reference sequence). Trimming took off 1 base at V and 4 bases at J, with 7 bases between the two ends. The CDR3 is 13 residues long. This chain's CDR3 is CASSQVTSTEAFF. Written as DNA, the CDR3 is TGTGCCAGCAGCCAAGTAACGAGCACTGAAGCTTTCTTT.

This chain links TRBV9 with TRBJ2-7, with 8 bases lining up with TRBD1. CDR1 SGDLS and CDR2 YYNGEE come from the germline V gene. The CDR3 has 14 residues. The trim removed 0 bases at V and 3 bases at J, leaving 2 bases unmatched. CDR3 bases: TGTGCCAGCAGCGTAGCCACAGGGGGCTACGAGCAGTACTTC. This codes for CASSVATGGYEQYF.

For this clone: This specimen includes other DNA sequences encoding the same CDR3. The J gene is TRBJ2-2, the V gene TRBV19; weak D call: TRBD2 (6 bases). Germline V CDR1 and CDR2: LNHDA, SQIVND (reference sequence). The CDR3 covers 14 residues. V lost 3 bases and J lost 4, with 9 bases in between. The CDR3 spells CASSISGGTGELFF. DNA of the CDR3: TGTGCCAGTAGTATTTCCGGGGGCACCGGGGAGCTGTTTTTT.

The genes are TRBV7-2 and TRBJ2-3, with 7 bases that match TRBD2. This CDR3 comprises 13 residues. Germline values: CDR1 SGHTA, CDR2 FQGNSA. The V and J ends lost 5 bases and 6 bases, in that order; junction bases with no gene match: 5. In nucleotides, the CDR3 is TGTGCCAGCAGCCAACGGCGGGGGGATACGCAGTATTTT. This codes for CASSQRRGDTQYF.

The gene calls are TRBV19 and TRBJ1-2; a possible D gene is TRBD1 (6 bases). Trimming shortened V by 3 bases and J by 2 bases, and 13 bases separated the two germline ends. Per germline, CDR1 LNHDA and CDR2 SQIVND (reference sequence). The CDR3 extends over 15 amino acids. The CDR3 spells CASSILQGTNYGYTF. DNA of the CDR3: TGTGCCAGTAGTATTCTCCAGGGGACCAACTATGGCTACACCTTC.

The chain links TRBV7-8 to TRBJ1-1; possibly TRBD1 for D (5 bases). The CDR3 sequence is 15 residues long. Trimming left V 5 bases short and J 0 bases short, with 13 bases between. CDR1 is SGHVS, CDR2 FQNEAQ, per germline. CDR3 in amino acids: CASSLLSGMNTEAFF. Written as DNA, the CDR3 is TGTGCCAGCAGCCTTTTATCAGGGATGAACACTGAAGCTTTCTTT. Combining the CDR3 with reference TRBV7-8 and TRBJ1-1 gives the whole variable domain GAGVSQSPRYKVAKRGQDVALRCDPISGHVSLFWYQQALGQGPEFLTYFQNEAQLDKSGLPSDRFFAERPEGSVSTLKIQRTQQEDSAVYLCASSLLSGMNTEAFFGQGTRLTVV.